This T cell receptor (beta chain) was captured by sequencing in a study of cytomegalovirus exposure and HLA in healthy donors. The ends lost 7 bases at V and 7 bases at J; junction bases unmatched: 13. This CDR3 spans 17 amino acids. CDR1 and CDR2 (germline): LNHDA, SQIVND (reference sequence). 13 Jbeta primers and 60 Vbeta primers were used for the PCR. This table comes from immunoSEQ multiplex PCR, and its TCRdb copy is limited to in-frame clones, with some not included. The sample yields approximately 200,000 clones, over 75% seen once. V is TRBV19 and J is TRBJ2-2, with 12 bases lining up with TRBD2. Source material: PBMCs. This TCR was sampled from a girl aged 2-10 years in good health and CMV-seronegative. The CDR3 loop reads CASTPYPLAGGGGELFF. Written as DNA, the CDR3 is TGTGCCAGTACTCCTTACCCACTAGCGGGAGGAGGCGGGGAGCTGTTTTTT.